This TCR beta chain was profiled in a study of beta chain features in type 1 diabetes. This clone came up a few times. Antigen specificity is unknown. One heparinised blood draw averaging approximately 120 mL was given by each donor. The entirety of the isolated RNA underwent reverse transcription, so expressed TCRB transcripts were sequenced. Measured with immunoSEQ multiplex PCR; TCRdb has only the in-frame clones, and not every one. The table has about 740,000 clones, roughly 12% seen once. Findings and caveats of the study: Type 1 diabetes patients had TCRB CDR3s that were shorter (moderately but significantly so) in all four CD4+ subsets.

The CDR3 sequence is 12 residues long. V lost 8 bases to trimming and J lost 5 bases; unmatched junction nucleotides: 5. The germline CDR1 and CDR2 sequences are MGHDK and SYGVNS. The chain has TRBV25-1 and TRBJ2-5, with 7 bases fitting TRBD2. The TCR sequence derives from a man aged 18 to 35 with type 1 diabetes. Sequenced input: naive CD4+ T cells from blood. CDR3: CASRGGVETQYF. The CDR3 coding sequence is TGTGCCAGCCGTGGGGGGGTCGAGACCCAGTACTTC.